These 9 T cell receptor beta chains were sequenced from one sample in a study of T cells expressing NK-cell markers. One entry per CDR3 protein, without DNA, is what TCRdb gives after re-calling the 5' RACE reads. The sample table sets out about 460,000 distinct CDR3 sequences. Sequencing input: blood T cells: a sorted CD56 or NKG2C T cell subset, CD4+ or CD8+ T cells, or bulk PBMC T cells (not recorded which). The receptors were sampled from a woman aged 50 to 60 in good health.

The chain recombines TRBV5-1 with TRBJ2-1; TCRdb's D call of TRBD2 is untestable without DNA. The V gene's germline CDR1 is SGHRS and CDR2 YFSETQ. The CDR3 runs 15 residues. CDR3 residues: CASSLELAGADEQFF.

The rearrangement uses TRBV6-5 and TRBJ2-7; lacking DNA, the TRBD2 call made by TCRdb goes unchecked. This CDR3 has 15 residues. CDR1 is MNHEY and CDR2 is SVGAGI in the germline V gene. The CDR3 sequence: CASSPTSGITYEQYF.

The chain has TRBV7-9 and TRBJ2-2; TCRdb names TRBD2, which stays unverified in the absence of DNA. The CDR3 length is 16 residues. Germline-derived CDR1 and CDR2 are SEHNR and FQNEAQ (reference sequence). Here the CDR3 reads CASSSASTRGTGELFF.

This chain links TRBV10-3 with TRBJ2-1; the TCRdb D gene call, TRBD2, has no DNA to confirm it. The length of the CDR3 is 15 residues. The germline CDR1 and CDR2 sequences are ENHRY and SYGVKD. CDR3 loop: CAISEASGISNEQFF.

The gene calls are TRBV5-1 and TRBJ2-5; as DNA is missing, the TRBD2 call by TCRdb cannot be tested. Germline lookup yields CDR1 SGHRS and CDR2 YFSETQ. The CDR3 has 15 amino acids. The chain's CDR3 is CASSLEGTSQETQYF.

The gene calls are TRBV29-1 and TRBJ2-3; no DNA is available, so the TRBD2 call from TCRdb remains unchecked. The CDR3 has 13 residues. Germline V gene sequence: CDR1 SQVTM, CDR2 ANQGSEA. CDR3 protein: CSGPLLAGDTQYF.

J is TRBJ2-5 and V is TRBV6-2 or TRBV6-3; TCRdb reports TRBD2, a call that lacks DNA to check it against. Germline V gene data show CDR1 as MNHEY and CDR2 as SVGEGT. The CDR3 spans 13 residues. This CDR3 reads CASSGAGEETQYF.

This rearrangement joins TRBV5-1 to TRBJ2-6. This CDR3 is built from 16 residues. Germline-derived CDR1 and CDR2 are SGHRS and YFSETQ. The CDR3 loop is CASSLGISSGANVLTF.

The chain joins TRBV24-1 to TRBJ2-1; TCRdb lists TRBD1, though no DNA is available to test this call. The CDR3 contains 14 residues. The germline V gene has CDR1 KGHDR and CDR2 SFDVKD. This CDR3 is CATSGNGALKEQFF.